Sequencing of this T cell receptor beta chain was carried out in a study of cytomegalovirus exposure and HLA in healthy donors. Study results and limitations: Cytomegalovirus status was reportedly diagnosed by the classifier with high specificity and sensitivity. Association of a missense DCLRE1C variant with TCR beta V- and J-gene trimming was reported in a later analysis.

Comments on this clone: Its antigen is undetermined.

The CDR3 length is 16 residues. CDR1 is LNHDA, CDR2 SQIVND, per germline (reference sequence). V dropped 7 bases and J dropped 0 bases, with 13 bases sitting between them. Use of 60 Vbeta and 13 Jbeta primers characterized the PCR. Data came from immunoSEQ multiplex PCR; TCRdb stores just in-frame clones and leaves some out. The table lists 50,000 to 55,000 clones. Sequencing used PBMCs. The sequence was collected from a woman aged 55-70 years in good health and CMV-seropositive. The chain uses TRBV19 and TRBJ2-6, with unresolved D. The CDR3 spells CASISIGDSGANVLTF. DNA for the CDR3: TGTGCCAGTATCTCGATCGGAGACTCTGGGGCCAACGTCCTGACTTTC.